In its sample, the clone carrying this TCR beta chain was seen many times. The germline V gene encodes CDR1 MDHEN and CDR2 SYDVKM. This CDR3 has 13 amino acids. After removal of 6 bases from V and 8 bases from J, the junction contained 5 bases not matched to a gene. The sample comes from a study of early T cells in non-severe SARS-CoV-2 infection. TCRdb reanalysed the 5' RACE reads using MiXCR and keeps one entry per CDR3 protein. The table shows more than 45,000 distinct CDR3 sequences, with around 12% occurring only once. The receptor was derived from an adult who was a healthcare worker with PCR-confirmed SARS-CoV-2 infection or an uninfected control (not recorded which). The sequencing input was whole blood. This chain connects TRBV28 to TRBJ1-5, with 9 bases lining up with TRBD1. CDR3 bases: TGTGCCAGCAGCTTGACAGGGGGGAAGCCCCAGCATTTT. This translates into CASSLTGGKPQHF.